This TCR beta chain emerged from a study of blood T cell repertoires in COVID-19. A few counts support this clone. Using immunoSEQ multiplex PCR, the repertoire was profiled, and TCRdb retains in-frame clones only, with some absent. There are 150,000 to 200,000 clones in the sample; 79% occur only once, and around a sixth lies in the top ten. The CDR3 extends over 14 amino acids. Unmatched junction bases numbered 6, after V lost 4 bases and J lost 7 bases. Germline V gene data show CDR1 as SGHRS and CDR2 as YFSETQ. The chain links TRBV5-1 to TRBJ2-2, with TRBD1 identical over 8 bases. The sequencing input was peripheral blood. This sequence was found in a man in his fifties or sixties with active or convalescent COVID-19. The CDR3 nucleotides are TGCGCCAGCAGCCCCGGACAGGGAGGCGGGGAGCTGTTTTTT. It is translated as CASSPGQGGGELFF.